The clone carrying this TCR beta chain showed up many times. Priming of first-strand cDNA relied on TRAV- and TRBV-specific primers (covering alpha and beta chains). With a V-primer adapter and a constant-region primer, TCRs were amplified for approximately 19 PCR cycles. TCRdb re-derived calls from the reads in MiXCR, one entry per CDR3 protein. This table holds more than 70,000 distinct CDR3 sequences, 20% to 25% found once. Time point described: after trial treatment. Treatment: LDRT plus nivolumab, ipilimumab, low-dose cyclophosphamide and aspirin (RACIN trial). The sample is drawn from a study of low-dose radiotherapy and immunotherapy resistance in tumors. Across the whole study: The fractionation for Cohort 1 was 0.5 Gy per fraction every 2 weeks, totaling 6.5 Gy. Patients' oral aspirin dose was 300 mg daily across four cycles from cycle 1 day 1.

Here the sequenced sample was PBMCs, taken after low-dose radiotherapy plus immunotherapy. This TCR came from a female donor with ovarian cancer.

The CDR3 protein is CASSPRDRLTTGELFF. CDR3 bases: TGTGCCAGCAGTCCCAGGGACAGACTCACCACCGGGGAGCTGTTTTTT. V and J are TRBV6-2 or TRBV6-3 and TRBJ2-2, with 7 bases lining up with TRBD1. Trimming took 5 bases from V and 4 from J; bases not matched to a gene: 10. The CDR3 sequence is 16 residues long. The germline CDR1 and CDR2 sequences are MNHEY and SVGEGT.